The present TCR beta chain was sequenced within a study of blood T cell repertoires in COVID-19. Whole-study context: Italy, Spain and the United States were the sources of the convalescent and acute COVID-19 samples. PBMCs, B-cell-depleted T cells, or T cells were the source of the cDNA or gDNA that made up the material.

The ends were cut back, 10 bases at V and 9 bases at J, with 18 bases in the middle. This CDR3 region has 12 residues. Per the original methods: Reference gene primer amplification gave nucleated cell count estimates. The repertoire was sequenced with immunoSEQ multiplex PCR; TCRdb's copy has only in-frame clones and lacks some. From that table come the V and J calls and clone size; the DNA was used to work out D and trimming. Seen here are 150,000 or so clones, about nine tenths observed once, and the top ten hold more than 1.5%. This TCR was sampled from a woman in her fifties or sixties with acute or convalescent COVID-19. The sample taken for sequencing was peripheral blood. V is TRBV12-3 or TRBV12-4 and J is TRBJ2-5; D is possibly TRBD1 (6 bases). Written as DNA, the CDR3 is TGTGCCACCTCAAAGGGGGTTAGGCCCCAGTACTTC. Amino acid sequence: CATSKGVRPQYF.